This T cell receptor (beta chain) was observed in a study of long-term antiretroviral therapy in people with HIV (dated by TCRdb to the early 2020s). In terms of the full investigation: The earliest samples were collected approximately a decade before the 2015 WHO recommendation for immediate ART, a period when ART was typically delayed until CD4 counts fell. A retrospective serial study tested whether changes in peripheral blood TRB repertoire composition and diversity were associated with ART initiation and durable HIV suppression. A total of under 250 cryopreserved PBMC samples came from around 30 adults with confirmed HIV infection and were collected serially over a mean of roughly six years (range 1-12). Among the approximately 30 participants with HIV, eleven were female. No cross-contamination during QIAcube processing was seen in test extractions of a monoclonal T-cell line run alongside 30 to 35 polyclonal samples.

Based on the germline V gene (reference sequence), the CDR1 and CDR2 sequences are GTSNPN and SVGIG. From the cysteine up to the phenylalanine, the CDR3 has a length of 12 residues. Just the 36-base CDR3 DNA is kept, in frame starting at base 1. Relative to germline, V is 0 bases shorter and J is 9 bases shorter, with 9 bases between their ends. Beyond this particular receptor, the publication reports: Inferences about post-ART repertoire changes are limited because no data were available on ART adherence, viral resistance or therapy changes. The samples span the years 2004 to 2017, and the ART regimens used may be less effective than current regimens. Since PBMC availability was limited, sequencing covered only the TCR beta chain, with no alpha chain pairing. Compared with controls, HIV repertoires had narrower CDR3 length ranges, and the network structure pointed to an antigen-experienced repertoire that shifted only slightly toward naive after ART. Expanded TRB clones identified before ART initiation dominated the repertoire at all time points, although this dominance fluctuated and declined in many PLHIV after ART. A significant increase in TRB diversity was found to be associated with ART initiation, although TRB diversity was observed to remain significantly below that of transplant donor controls even after long-term ART. Because pre-ART samples had limited cell numbers, profiling was done on unsorted PBMC rather than on sorted CD4+ and CD8+ T cells.

The immunoSEQ hsTCRB v3.0 assay was used at survey level resolution to sequence the TRB variable region. The targeted TRB sequencing depth was roughly 40,000-50,000 T-cell genomes per sample. An Illumina MiSeq with a v3 150-cycle kit was used to sequence the pooled TRB libraries. As for how the authors treated the data: Repertoire analysis ran in R within a reproducible Nextflow workflow covering QC, data transformation and analysis. LymphoSeq2, an R package for exploring AIRR-Seq data, was used to implement the custom analyses. A few samples that produced fewer than 5000 total TRB sequences were removed, so 180 or so HIV repertoires were analyzed. Of the 188 retained HIV repertoires, 55 to 60 were collected before and approximately 130 after ART initiation. Repertoires were downsampled to 5000 TRB nucleotide sequences, with summary statistics averaged over 100 downsampling iterations. Only TRB sequences with CDR3 regions of at least seven amino acids were retained for analysis. Diversity was assessed using a clonality score derived from Shannon entropy and using the Gini coefficient. In the repertoire networks, any two of the top 5000 CDR3 amino acid sequences were linked whenever the two sequences differed by an edit distance of one. For TRB CDR3 amino acid sequences, antigen specificity groups and MHC restriction were predicted with GLIPH2. Known CMV, EBV, HIV or tissue antigen associations were flagged by matching CDR3 amino acid sequences against VDJdb and McPAS-TCR. Pre-ART, post-ART and control groups were compared with Wilcoxon signed-rank tests and Holm-Bonferroni correction. In its TCRdb copy, this immuneACCESS table keeps in-frame sequences only and misses some clones. Where compared with another copy, unresolved V genes explain less than half of these, and the others have no known cause. V, J and clone size are taken as reported in that table, and D and trimming were inferred from the DNA itself. The sample data list approximately 33,000 clones, and 80% to 90% of these were observed just once. Approximately 3.8% of the sample goes to the ten largest clones.

Notes on this clone: The antigen this receptor binds is unknown. Base qualities are missing; no much larger clone stands one base away.

Inclusion was restricted to participants for whom at least one PBMC sample before ART initiation and at least two post-ART samples were available. All participants with HIV were treated in the United States of America. Before DNA extraction, cryopreserved samples of roughly 0.9-11 million PBMC were thawed and then washed. At the time of the earliest PBMC sample, participants with HIV were aged between about 20 and 54 years. Per participant, PBMC samples came from 1-4 timepoints prior to ART initiation and 2-8 timepoints following ART initiation, for a median of 7 samples. For every participant, serial HIV viral load, CD4+ T-cell count, ART history and demographic data were obtained. Using a Qiagen kit on a QIAcube, genomic DNA was extracted from unsorted PBMC, with samples processed in batches of 12.

The receptor's source is a man younger than 35 with HIV. Sample: unsorted PBMCs, taken 0.8 years before starting antiretroviral therapy. In this chain, TRBV30 is recombined with TRBJ2-1, with the D gene call left open. The CDR3 sequence is CAWSVPAVEQFF. The sequenced DNA: TGTGCCTGGAGTGTTCCGGCAGTTGAGCAGTTCTTC.